Shown below are 18 T cell receptor beta chains from a single sample sequenced in a study of cytomegalovirus exposure and HLA in healthy donors. Researchers ran the PCR with 60 Vbeta and 13 Jbeta primers. The repertoire was sequenced with immunoSEQ multiplex PCR; TCRdb's copy has only in-frame clones and lacks some. Of 99,000 or so clones in the sample, nearly 85% were seen once. Source material: PBMCs. The receptors originated from a young man in good health and CMV-seronegative.

The chain joins TRBV6-6 to TRBJ2-5; 10 nucleotides align to TRBD2. The germline CDR1 and CDR2 sequences are MNHNY and SVGAGI (reference sequence). The ends lost 5 bases at V and 4 bases at J; junction bases unmatched: 10. CDR3 size: 16 residues. The DNA of the CDR3 is TGTGCCAGCAGTCATCATCTTAGCGGGAGGCCAGAGACCCAGTACTTC. It yields the protein CASSHHLSGRPETQYF.

This clone was seen a few times. The genes are TRBV6-5 and TRBJ2-5; D is ambiguous. Germline V gives CDR1 MNHEY, CDR2 SVGAGI. The CDR3 has 13 amino acids. V dropped 5 bases and J dropped 1 base, with 8 bases sitting between them. The CDR3, as DNA: TGTGCCAGCAGTATGGGCCCCCAAGAGACCCAGTACTTC. Its protein is CASSMGPQETQYF.

V usage is TRBV6-6 and J usage is TRBJ2-1, with D possibly TRBD2 on 6 matching bases. CDR1 and CDR2 from the germline V gene are MNHNY and SVGAGI (reference sequence). The CDR3 runs 15 residues. Trimming removed 4 bases at V and 1 base at J, with 11 bases between. CDR3 sequence reads: CASSSFSGSYNEQFF. CDR3 DNA sequence: TGTGCCAGCAGTTCCTTTAGCGGATCCTACAATGAGCAGTTCTTC.

This chain joins TRBV5-1 and TRBJ2-3, with no clear D. The CDR3 length is 13 residues. CDR1 and CDR2 from the germline V gene are SGHRS and YFSETQ. The V gene lost 1 base and the J gene lost 2 bases, with 5 bases spanning the gap. CDR3 coding DNA: TGCGCCAGCAGCTTGTCACTCACAGATACGCAGTATTTT. This codes for CASSLSLTDTQYF.

The chain combines TRBV6-5 with TRBJ2-7; 10 bases map to TRBD1. The germline gives CDR1 MNHEY, CDR2 SVGAGI. CDR3 length: 14 residues. V trimming: 6 bases; J trimming: 3 bases; junction bases outside the gene matches: 5. The CDR3 DNA is TGTGCCAGCAGCCCGACAGGGGGCTACTACGAGCAGTACTTC. Translation: CASSPTGGYYEQYF.

This clone turned up a few times. The CDR3 region has the DNA TGTGCCAGCAGTGAGGGACAGGGGGGTCAGCCCCAGCATTTT. It yields the protein CASSEGQGGQPQHF. The chain has TRBV2 and TRBJ1-5, with TRBD1 matching over 11 bases. Germline V gene lookup returns CDR1 SNHLY and CDR2 FYNNEI. V shed 3 bases and J 6 bases; nucleotides not matched to a gene: 1. The CDR3 is 14 residues long.

The chain employs TRBV5-1 and TRBJ2-1, with 14 bases matching TRBD2. Germline V gene lookup returns CDR1 SGHRS and CDR2 YFSETQ. The CDR3 runs 14 residues. After removal of 4 bases from V and 13 bases from J, the junction contained 7 bases not matched to a gene. CDR3 protein: CASSLGTSGSSQFF. The CDR3 DNA reads TGCGCCAGCAGCCTTGGGACTAGCGGGAGTAGTCAGTTCTTC.

The chain employs TRBV18 and TRBJ1-2; D is perhaps TRBD1 (6 bases). The germline V and J ends were trimmed by 4 bases and 8 bases, with 14 bases remaining between them. CDR1 and CDR2 from the germline V gene are KGHSH and LQKENI. The CDR3 runs 13 residues. CDR3 sequence (DNA): TGTGCCAGCTCACTTCAAACAGGGAACGGCTACACCTTC. Translating gives CASSLQTGNGYTF.

The chain combines TRBV19 with TRBJ1-2, with 9 positions matching TRBD1. The CDR3 spans 13 residues. Per germline, CDR1 LNHDA and CDR2 SQIVND (reference sequence). Trimming removed 11 bases from V and 3 bases from J; junction bases left unmatched: 7. The CDR3 sequence: CACRRQGDYGYTF. Here the CDR3 DNA reads TGTGCCTGCCGGCGACAGGGGGACTATGGCTACACCTTC.

V and J are TRBV5-6 and TRBJ2-2, with 8 positions matching TRBD1. Trimming took 1 base from V and 6 from J; bases not matched to a gene: 11. The CDR3 has 17 amino acids. Germline V lookup: CDR1 SGHDT, CDR2 YYEEEE. The CDR3 protein is CASSLYAGQVVAGELFF. The DNA of the CDR3 is TGTGCCAGCAGCTTGTATGCGGGACAGGTGGTCGCCGGGGAGCTGTTTTTT.

The chain carries TRBV19 and TRBJ1-5; 8 bases align to TRBD1. The length of the CDR3 is 16 residues. Germline-derived CDR1 and CDR2 are LNHDA and SQIVND (reference sequence). V dropped 3 bases and J dropped 1; count of bases not matched to a gene: 5. The CDR3 spells CASSILQGVSNQPQHF. The CDR3 nucleotides are TGTGCCAGTAGTATTCTACAGGGGGTAAGCAATCAGCCCCAGCATTTT.

The J gene is TRBJ1-2, the V gene TRBV28; weak D call: TRBD1 (6 bases). The V end was cut by 6 bases, the J end by 4 bases, with 12 bases between. Germline V gene lookup returns CDR1 MDHEN and CDR2 SYDVKM. This CDR3 spans 13 amino acids. Here the CDR3 reads CASSYRDGYGYTF. For the CDR3, the DNA is TGTGCCAGCAGCTACAGGGATGGCTATGGCTACACCTTC.

V gene TRBV6-6 combines with J gene TRBJ2-3, with 7 bases lining up with TRBD1. In germline, CDR1 is MNHNY, CDR2 SVGAGI (reference sequence). The V gene end was trimmed by 3 bases and the J gene end by 6 bases; junction bases not matched to a gene: 3. The CDR3 runs to 13 residues. The DNA of the CDR3 is TGTGCCAGCAGTTATGCCAGGGGGGATACGCAGTATTTT. Amino acid sequence: CASSYARGDTQYF.

This clone was counted a few times. A far larger clone is off by one base, so a read error is likely. The chain carries TRBV6-4 and TRBJ2-7; TRBD2 aligns across 14 bases. The ends lost 2 bases at V and 4 bases at J; junction bases unmatched: 10. There are 18 residues in the CDR3. From germline, CDR1 is MRHNA and CDR2 SNTAGT. CDR3 DNA: TGTGCCAGCAGTGACACAGGACTAGCGGGAGGATCTTTGTACGAGCAGTACTTC. Translated, it gives CASSDTGLAGGSLYEQYF.

This chain uses TRBV7-9 with TRBJ2-3; D is unresolved. The length of the CDR3 is 11 residues. The germline CDR1 and CDR2 sequences are SEHNR and FQNEAQ (reference sequence). With 5 bases removed from V and 3 bases from J, the gap between germline ends came to 3 bases. This chain's CDR3 is CASSHTDTQYF. As DNA, the CDR3 is TGTGCCAGCAGCCATACAGATACGCAGTATTTT.

The CDR3 region is CASSEWSLGNEQFF. CDR3 DNA sequence: TGTGCCAGCAGTGAATGGAGCCTTGGTAATGAGCAGTTCTTC. This chain uses TRBV6-1 with TRBJ2-1; D is undetermined. The CDR3 consists of 14 residues. The ends were cut back, 2 bases at V and 7 bases at J, with 12 bases in the middle. Germline CDR1 reads MNHNS; CDR2 reads SASEGT.

The chain links TRBV5-1 to TRBJ2-7; D possibly corresponds to TRBD2 (6 bases). The V gene lost 7 bases and the J gene lost 7 bases, with 24 bases spanning the gap. Germline V gene lookup returns CDR1 SGHRS and CDR2 YFSETQ. The CDR3 runs 15 residues. In DNA, the CDR3 is TGCGCCAGCTCCACCGGGACTCTAATGATGGGAGAGCAGTACTTC. Residues: CASSTGTLMMGEQYF.

The chain is built from TRBV4-3 and TRBJ2-5; D is unclear. The J call is uncertain, as TRBJ2-7 better fits the DNA end. This CDR3 has 16 residues. The germline V gene encodes CDR1 LGHNA and CDR2 YSLEER. CDR3: CASSQEDVRGSYEQYF. CDR3 nucleotides: TGCGCCAGCAGCCAGGAAGACGTACGCGGAAGTTACGAGCAGTACTTC.